This paragraph covers one TCR beta chain sequence. Its specificity is unknown. The data were taken from a study of vaccination effects on CD4 cells after COVID-19. Following an approximately 11-day culture, CD4+ T cells were purified. The repertoire was sequenced with immunoSEQ multiplex PCR; TCRdb's copy has only in-frame clones and lacks some. This sample has tens of thousands of clones; about 72% occur once, and the top ten carry under 25%. CDR1 is MNHEY and CDR2 is SMNVEV in the germline V gene (reference sequence). CDR3 length equals 13 residues. Trimming shortened V by 1 base and J by 6 bases, and 6 bases separated the two germline ends. Study outcomes and limitations: There was marked clonal contraction among infection- and vaccine-induced clones late after vaccination.

The clonotype was recovered from a human donor who had a prior SARS-CoV-2 infection. The source was CD4+ T cells from PBMCs cultured without peptide, collected before COVID-19 vaccination. V usage is TRBV27 and J usage is TRBJ2-2; D is uncertain. Here the CDR3 reads CASSLLGSGELFF. The CDR3 DNA is TGTGCCAGCAGTTTATTGGGGTCCGGGGAGCTGTTTTTT.